What follows is one T cell receptor beta chain and its context. Antigen: not known. Primers included in the PCR were 60 Vbeta and 13 Jbeta primers. Libraries were prepared by immunoSEQ multiplex PCR; TCRdb keeps only in-frame clonotypes and omits some of them. The sample totals tens of thousands of clones. This entry is derived from a study of cytomegalovirus exposure and HLA in healthy donors. The overall study: In an earlier analysis, around 100 million unique TCR beta sequences were found from 150 million to 200 million T cells.

Study observations and caveats: Reports described diagnosis of cytomegalovirus status by the classifier as highly specific and sensitive.

Specimen: PBMCs. The source is a woman aged 30 to 39 in good health and CMV-seropositive.

The CDR3 region has the DNA TGTGCCAGCGAGGGACAGGGAAAATTTCAGCCCCAGCATTTT. Its translation is CASEGQGKFQPQHF. This chain joins TRBV6-1 and TRBJ1-5, with 9 bases that match TRBD1. Germline V gene sequence: CDR1 MNHNS, CDR2 SASEGT. CDR3 length equals 14 residues. The junction had 8 bases not matched to a gene; V was cut back by 8 bases and J by 6 bases.